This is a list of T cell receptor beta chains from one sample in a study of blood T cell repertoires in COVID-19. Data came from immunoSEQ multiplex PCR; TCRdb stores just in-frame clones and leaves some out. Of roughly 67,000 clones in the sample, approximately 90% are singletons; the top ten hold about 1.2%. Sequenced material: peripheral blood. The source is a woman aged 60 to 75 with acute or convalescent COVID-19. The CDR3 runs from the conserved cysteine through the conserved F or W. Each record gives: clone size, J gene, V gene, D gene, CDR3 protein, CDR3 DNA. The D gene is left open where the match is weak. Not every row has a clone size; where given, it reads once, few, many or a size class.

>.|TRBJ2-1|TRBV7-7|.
CASSLGLDTEQFF
TGTGCCAGCAGCTTGGGGCTAGATACTGAGCAGTTCTTC
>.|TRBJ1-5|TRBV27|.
CASSLGTGNSNQPQHF
TGTGCCAGCAGTTTGGGAACAGGGAATAGCAATCAGCCCCAGCATTTT
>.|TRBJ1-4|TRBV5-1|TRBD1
CASSLGGTANEKLFF
TGCGCCAGCAGCTTGGGGGGGACAGCAAATGAAAAACTGTTTTTT
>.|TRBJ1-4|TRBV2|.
CASSEAPPNAGNEKLFF
TGTGCCAGCAGTGAAGCCCCCCCTAACGCCGGTAATGAAAAACTGTTTTTT
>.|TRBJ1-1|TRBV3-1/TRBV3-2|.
CASSHPGGYTEAFF
TGTGCCAGCAGCCATCCCGGGGGATACACTGAAGCTTTCTTT
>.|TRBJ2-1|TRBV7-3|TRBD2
CASSVSGRAIDEQFF
TGTGCCAGCAGCGTTAGCGGGAGGGCCATTGATGAGCAGTTCTTC
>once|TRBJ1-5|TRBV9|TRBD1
CASSADGQGNQPQHF
TGTGCCAGCAGCGCTGACGGACAGGGCAATCAGCCCCAGCATTTT
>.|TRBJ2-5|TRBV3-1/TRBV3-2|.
CASSGSYAETQYF
TGTGCCAGCAGCGGGAGCTATGCAGAGACCCAGTACTTC
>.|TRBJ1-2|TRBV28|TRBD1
CASSLSIGTGDYGYTF
TGTGCCAGCAGTTTATCGATTGGGACAGGAGACTATGGCTACACCTTC
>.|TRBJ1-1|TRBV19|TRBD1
CASSMERDRMTFF
TGTGCCAGTAGTATGGAGAGGGACAGGATGACTTTCTTT
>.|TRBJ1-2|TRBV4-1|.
CASSQGTFGYTF
TGCGCCAGCAGCCAAGGGACATTTGGCTACACCTTC
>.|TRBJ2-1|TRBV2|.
CASSAESSYNEQFF
TGTGCCAGCAGCGCGGAAAGCTCCTACAATGAGCAGTTCTTC
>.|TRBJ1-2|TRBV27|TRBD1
CASSPRDRLYGYTF
TGTGCCAGCAGTCCCCGGGACAGGCTTTATGGCTACACCTTC
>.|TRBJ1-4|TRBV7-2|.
CASSLSGQDNEKLFF
TGTGCCAGCAGCTTATCTGGGCAGGATAATGAAAAACTGTTTTTT
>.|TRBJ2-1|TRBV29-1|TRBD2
CSVESGGNEQFF
TGCAGCGTTGAAAGCGGGGGAAATGAGCAGTTCTTC
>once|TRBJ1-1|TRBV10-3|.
CAISPTGWGTEAFF
TGTGCCATCAGCCCAACAGGCTGGGGCACTGAAGCTTTCTTT
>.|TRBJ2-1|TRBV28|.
CASSSPTVNNEQFF
TGTGCCAGCAGTTCCCCTACAGTAAACAATGAGCAGTTCTTC
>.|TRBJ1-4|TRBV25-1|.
CASSEFSGGGKLFF
TGTGCCAGCAGTGAATTTAGCGGGGGCGGAAAACTGTTTTTT
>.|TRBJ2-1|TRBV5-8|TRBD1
CASRGQGEKYNEQFF
TGTGCCAGCAGGGGACAGGGGGAGAAATACAATGAGCAGTTCTTC
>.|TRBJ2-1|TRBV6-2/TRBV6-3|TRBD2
CASSYLRVAGDNEQFF
TGTGCCAGCAGTTACCTACGGGTAGCGGGGGATAATGAGCAGTTCTTC
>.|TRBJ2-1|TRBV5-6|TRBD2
CASSLAGGNEQFF
TGTGCCAGCAGCCTAGCGGGTGGAAATGAGCAGTTCTTC
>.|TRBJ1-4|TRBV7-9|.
CASSLEQGVEKLFF
TGTGCCAGCAGCTTAGAACAGGGAGTCGAAAAACTGTTTTTT
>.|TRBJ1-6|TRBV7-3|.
CASSLNRAGSPLHF
TGTGCCAGCAGCTTAAACAGGGCCGGTTCACCCCTCCACTTT
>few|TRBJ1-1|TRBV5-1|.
CASREGGNTEAFF
TGCGCCAGCAGGGAGGGAGGTAACACTGAAGCTTTCTTT
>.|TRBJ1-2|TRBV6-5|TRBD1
CASSYSTGGNGYTF
TGTGCCAGCAGTTACTCGACAGGGGGCAATGGCTACACCTTC
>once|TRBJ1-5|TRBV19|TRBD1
CASSIGQVSNQPQHF
TGTGCCAGTAGTATTGGACAGGTTAGCAATCAGCCCCAGCATTTT
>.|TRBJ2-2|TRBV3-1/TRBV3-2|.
CASSQVVPRGTGELFF
TGTGCCAGCAGCCAAGTGGTACCGAGAGGCACCGGGGAGCTGTTTTTT
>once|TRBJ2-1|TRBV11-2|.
CASSSRLNSEQFF
TGTGCCAGCAGCTCCCGACTTAATAGTGAGCAGTTCTTC
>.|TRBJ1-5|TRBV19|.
CASSTQPQVGQPQHF
TGTGCCAGTAGCACACAGCCCCAGGTAGGTCAGCCCCAGCATTTT
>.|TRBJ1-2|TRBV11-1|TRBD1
CASSPDRGPSGYTF
TGTGCCAGCAGCCCGGACAGGGGGCCCAGTGGCTACACCTTC
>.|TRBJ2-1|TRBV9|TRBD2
CASTRAAGLAAGEQFF
TGTGCCAGCACTCGGGCGGCTGGACTAGCGGCGGGAGAGCAGTTCTTC
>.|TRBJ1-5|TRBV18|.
CASSPGARDQPQHF
TGTGCCAGCTCACCAGGGGCCCGTGATCAGCCCCAGCATTTT
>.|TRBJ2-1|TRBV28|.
CASSFGRVHEQFF
TGTGCCAGCAGTTTCGGCAGGGTCCATGAGCAGTTCTTC
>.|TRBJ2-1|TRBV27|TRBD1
CASRPGTGNEQFF
TGTGCCAGCCGTCCCGGGACAGGGAATGAGCAGTTCTTC
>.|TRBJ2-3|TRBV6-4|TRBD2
CASSDATGGPDTQYF
TGTGCCAGCAGTGACGCGACGGGGGGGCCAGATACGCAGTATTTT
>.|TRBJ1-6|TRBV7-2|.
CASSPFFRGQRSPLHF
TGTGCCAGCAGCCCGTTTTTCAGGGGACAACGCTCACCCCTCCACTTT
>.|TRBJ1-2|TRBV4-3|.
CASSQDSGATGYTF
TGCGCCAGCAGCCAAGATTCAGGGGCGACTGGCTACACCTTC
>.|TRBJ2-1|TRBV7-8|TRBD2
CASSFPLRTSIYNEQFF
TGTGCCAGCAGCTTCCCCTTAAGGACTAGCATCTACAATGAGCAGTTCTTC
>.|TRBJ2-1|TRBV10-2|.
CASSEWTTNEQFF
TGCGCCAGCAGTGAGTGGACTACCAATGAGCAGTTCTTC
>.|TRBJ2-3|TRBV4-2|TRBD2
CASSQQPPGGATDTQYF
TGTGCCAGCAGCCAACAACCCCCGGGGGGGGCCACAGATACGCAGTATTTT
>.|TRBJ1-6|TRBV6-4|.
CASSARGSGSPLHF
TGTGCCAGCAGCGCCCGGGGGTCCGGATCACCCCTCCACTTT
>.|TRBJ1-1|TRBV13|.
CASSLVGRSNTEAFF
TGTGCCAGCAGCTTAGTGGGCAGGTCGAACACTGAAGCTTTCTTT
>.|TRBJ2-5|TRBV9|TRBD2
CASSVAPNWLAGEETQYF
TGTGCCAGCAGCGTAGCCCCAAATTGGCTAGCGGGAGAAGAGACCCAGTACTTC
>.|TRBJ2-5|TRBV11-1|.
CASSIQDYQETQYF
TGTGCCAGCAGCATCCAGGACTATCAAGAGACCCAGTACTTC
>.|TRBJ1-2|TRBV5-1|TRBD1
CASSGFGDRGGGYTF
TGCGCCAGCTCCGGCTTCGGGGACAGGGGTGGCGGCTACACCTTC
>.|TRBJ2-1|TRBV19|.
CASSIDQGGGYHNEQFF
TGTGCCAGTAGTATAGATCAAGGGGGGGGTTATCACAATGAGCAGTTCTTC
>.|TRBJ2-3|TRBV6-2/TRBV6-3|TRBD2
CASSYPTGSGDADTQYF
TGTGCCAGCAGTTACCCCACGGGTAGCGGGGACGCAGATACGCAGTATTTT
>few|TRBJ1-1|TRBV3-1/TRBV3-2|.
CASSQGGLNTEAFF
TGTGCCAGCAGCCAAGGGGGCCTGAACACTGAAGCTTTCTTT
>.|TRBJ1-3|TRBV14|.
CASRRTASGNTIYF
TGTGCCAGCAGGAGGACAGCCTCTGGAAACACCATATATTTT
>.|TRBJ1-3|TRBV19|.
CASGFQGISGNTIYF
TGTGCCAGTGGATTCCAGGGGATCTCTGGAAACACCATATATTTT
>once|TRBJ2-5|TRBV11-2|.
CASSFGRGKQETQYF
TGTGCCAGCAGCTTCGGGCGAGGGAAACAAGAGACCCAGTACTTC
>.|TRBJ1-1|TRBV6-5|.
CASSYSRQGGRTEAFF
TGTGCCAGCAGTTACTCGAGGCAGGGAGGAAGGACTGAAGCTTTCTTT
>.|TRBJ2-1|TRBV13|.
CASSLGRRSSYNEQFF
TGTGCCAGCAGCTTAGGGCGGAGGAGCTCCTACAATGAGCAGTTCTTC
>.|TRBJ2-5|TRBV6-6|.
CASYPGIQETQYF
TGTGCCAGCTACCCAGGGATTCAAGAGACCCAGTACTTC